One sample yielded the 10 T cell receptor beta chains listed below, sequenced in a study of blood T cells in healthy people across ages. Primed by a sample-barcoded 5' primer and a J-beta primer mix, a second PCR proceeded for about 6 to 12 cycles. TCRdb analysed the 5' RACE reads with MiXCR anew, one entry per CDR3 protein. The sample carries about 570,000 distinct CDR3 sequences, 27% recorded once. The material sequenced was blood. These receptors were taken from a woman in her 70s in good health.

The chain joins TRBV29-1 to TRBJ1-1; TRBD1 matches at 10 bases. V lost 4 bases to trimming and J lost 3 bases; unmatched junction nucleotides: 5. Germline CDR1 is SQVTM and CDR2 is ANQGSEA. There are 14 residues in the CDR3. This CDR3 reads CSVGQGAYDTEAFF. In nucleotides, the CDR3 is TGCAGCGTTGGACAGGGGGCCTACGACACTGAAGCTTTCTTT.

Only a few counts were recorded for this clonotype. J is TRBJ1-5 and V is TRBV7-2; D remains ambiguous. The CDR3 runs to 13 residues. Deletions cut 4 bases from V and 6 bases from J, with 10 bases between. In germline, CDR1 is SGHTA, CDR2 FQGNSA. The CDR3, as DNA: TGTGCCAGCAGCTACCAGGAATTTCAGCCCCAGCATTTT. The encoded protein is CASSYQEFQPQHF.

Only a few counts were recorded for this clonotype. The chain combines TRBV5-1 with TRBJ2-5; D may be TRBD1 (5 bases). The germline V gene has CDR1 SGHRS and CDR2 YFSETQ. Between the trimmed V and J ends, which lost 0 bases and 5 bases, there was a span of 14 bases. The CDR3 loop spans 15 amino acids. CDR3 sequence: CASSLGQGLRETQYF. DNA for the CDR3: TGCGCCAGCAGCTTGGGGCAGGGCCTCCGGGAGACCCAGTACTTC.

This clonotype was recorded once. The DNA for the CDR3 is TGTGCCAGCAGTCTCGAGACAGGGTCGGTGTACGAGCAGTACTTC. It translates to CASSLETGSVYEQYF. The V call is TRBV14, the J call TRBJ2-7, with 7 bases lining up with TRBD1. This CDR3 contains 15 residues. With V trimmed by 6 bases and J by 4 bases, 12 bases remained unmatched. Germline V gene lookup returns CDR1 SGHDN and CDR2 FVKESK.

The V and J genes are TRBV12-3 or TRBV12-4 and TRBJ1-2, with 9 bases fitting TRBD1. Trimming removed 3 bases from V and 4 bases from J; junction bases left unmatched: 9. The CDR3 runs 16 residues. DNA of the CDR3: TGTGCCAGCAGTTTGGGGACAGGGTCGGGAGTCTATGGCTACACCTTC. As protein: CASSLGTGSGVYGYTF.

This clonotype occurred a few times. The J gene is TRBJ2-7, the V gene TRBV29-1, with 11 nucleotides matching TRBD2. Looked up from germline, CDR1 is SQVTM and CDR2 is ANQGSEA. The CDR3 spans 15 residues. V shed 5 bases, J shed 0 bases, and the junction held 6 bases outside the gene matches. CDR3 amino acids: CSVILLAGASYEQYF. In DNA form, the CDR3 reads TGCAGCGTTATCCTACTAGCGGGGGCCTCCTACGAGCAGTACTTC.

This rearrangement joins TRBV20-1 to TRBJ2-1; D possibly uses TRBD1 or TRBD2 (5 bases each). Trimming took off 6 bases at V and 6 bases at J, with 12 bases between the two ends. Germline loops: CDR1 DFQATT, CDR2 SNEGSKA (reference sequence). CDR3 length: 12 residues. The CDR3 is CSALRGLNEQFF. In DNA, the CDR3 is TGCAGTGCCCTACGGGGCCTCAATGAGCAGTTCTTC.

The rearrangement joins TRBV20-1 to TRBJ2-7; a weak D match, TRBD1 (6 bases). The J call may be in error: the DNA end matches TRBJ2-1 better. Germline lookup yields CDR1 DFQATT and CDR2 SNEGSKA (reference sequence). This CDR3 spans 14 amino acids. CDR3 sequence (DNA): TGCAGTGCTAGAGATAGGACAGTACCCACTGAGCAGTTCTTC. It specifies CSARDRTVPTEQFF.

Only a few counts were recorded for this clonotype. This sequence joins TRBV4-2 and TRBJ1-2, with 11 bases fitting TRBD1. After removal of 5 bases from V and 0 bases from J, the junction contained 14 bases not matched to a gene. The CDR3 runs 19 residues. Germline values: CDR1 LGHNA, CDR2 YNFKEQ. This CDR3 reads CASSLTAGTGGLTNYGYTF. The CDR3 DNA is TGTGCCAGCAGCTTAACAGCCGGGACAGGGGGTCTCACTAACTATGGCTACACCTTC.

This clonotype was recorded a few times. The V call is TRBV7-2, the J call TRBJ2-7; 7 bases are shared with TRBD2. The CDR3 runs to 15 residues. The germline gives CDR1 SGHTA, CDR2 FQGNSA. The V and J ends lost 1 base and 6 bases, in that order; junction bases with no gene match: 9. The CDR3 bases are TGTGCCAGCAGCTTAGTGGCTAGCGGTTCGTCCGAGCAGTACTTC. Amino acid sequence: CASSLVASGSSEQYF. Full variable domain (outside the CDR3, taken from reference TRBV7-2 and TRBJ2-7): GAGVSQSPSNKVTEKGKDVELRCDPISGHTALYWYRQSLGQGLEFLIYFQGNSAPDKSGLPSDRFSAERTGGSVSTLTIQRTQQEDSAVYLCASSLVASGSSEQYFGPGTRLTVT.